This T cell receptor (beta chain) was identified during a study of T cells in Graves' hyperthyroidism and ophthalmopathy. RNA transcripts served as the template for amplifying TCR beta CDR3 regions. With the HTBI primer set, the TCR CDR3 went through a first round of RT-PCR. Via MiXCR, TCRdb re-called the multiplex PCR reads, giving one row per CDR3 protein. The sample lists 500,000 to 650,000 distinct CDR3 sequences; under 20% were seen once. In its sample, this clonotype was seen a few times. Its antigen is undetermined. Exclusions: uncontrolled infection, other autoimmune disease, pregnancy, lactation. Study-wide results and limits: Most expanded thyroid clonotypes above 0.001 recurred in blood. The model made its ophthalmopathy prediction, and onset followed a median about 5.9 months later.

Trimming stripped 6 bases from V and 6 bases from J, with 8 bases between. This CDR3 spans 12 amino acids. Germline values: CDR1 LNHDA, CDR2 SQIVND (reference sequence). Material for sequencing was blood. This chain joins TRBV19 and TRBJ2-2; D not certain. The sequence derives from a young woman with Graves' ophthalmopathy. CDR3 sequence (DNA): TGTGCCAGTAGGATTGGGTCCGGGGAGCTGTTTTTT. The encoded protein is CASRIGSGELFF.